Shown below are 26 T cell receptor beta chains from a single sample sequenced in a study of post-analysis software for immune sequencing data. Prepared TCR beta cDNA libraries contained unique molecular identifiers. TCRdb passed the PCR reads through MiXCR, listing each CDR3 protein once. The repertoire holds some 190,000 distinct CDR3 sequences, with 29% as singletons. Overall study results and limits: A few TRBV segments appeared more often in patients than in controls, and TRBV5-6, TRBV5-1 and TRBV20-1 were among these.

These receptors' antigens are unknown. Material for sequencing was blood. The receptors originated from a girl aged 2 to 17 with multiple sclerosis.

This chain links TRBV3-1 with TRBJ2-7, with D possibly being TRBD1 (6 bases). V was shortened by 3 bases and J by 3 bases, with 12 bases between the two germline ends. CDR3 length: 14 residues. Germline lookup yields CDR1 LGHDT and CDR2 YNNKEL (reference sequence). CDR3 bases: TGTGCCAGCAGCCATCGCGTCAGGGGCTACGAGCAGTACTTC. Its translation is CASSHRVRGYEQYF.

The chain links TRBV28 to TRBJ2-1; 11 bases agree with TRBD2. CDR3 length equals 16 residues. Germline values: CDR1 MDHEN, CDR2 SYDVKM. The V and J ends lost 0 bases and 5 bases, in that order; junction bases with no gene match: 3. The CDR3 is CASSLWTSGADNEQFF. Here the CDR3 DNA reads TGTGCCAGCAGTTTATGGACTAGCGGGGCCGACAATGAGCAGTTCTTC. Full variable domain (missing parts from reference TRBV28 and TRBJ2-1): DVKVTQSSRYLVKRTGEKVFLECVQDMDHENMFWYRQDPGLGLRLIYFSYDVKMKEKGDIPEGYSVSREKKERFSLILESASTNQTSMYLCASSLWTSGADNEQFFGPGTRLTVL.

The gene calls are TRBV7-9 and TRBJ2-6; the match to TRBD1 covers 8 bases. J gave up 0 bases and V 3 bases, and 10 bases lay outside the gene matches. Germline CDR1 is SEHNR and CDR2 is FQNEAQ (reference sequence). This CDR3 has 19 amino acids. The CDR3 coding sequence is TGTGCCAGCAGCTTTGATCCGGGACAGGTGAACTCTGGGGCCAACGTCCTGACTTTC. Translating it yields CASSFDPGQVNSGANVLTF.

Points on this clonotype: This may be a read error: a much more frequent sequence differs by one nucleotide. The CDR3 nucleotides read TGTGCCAACAGGGGACAGGGGACTATTGAGCAGTTCTTC. Protein product: CANRGQGTIEQFF. V and J are TRBV6-5 and TRBJ2-1; TRBD1 aligns across 10 bases. Trimming at V came to 10 bases and at J to 9 bases, leaving 9 bases not matched to a gene. The CDR3 spans 13 residues. Germline CDR1 MNHEY, CDR2 SVGAGI.

V gene TRBV28 combines with J gene TRBJ1-5, with D unresolved. V dropped 0 bases and J dropped 6 bases, with 3 bases sitting between them. In germline, CDR1 is MDHEN, CDR2 SYDVKM. This CDR3 is built from 12 residues. CDR3 in amino acids: CASSLWVQPQHF. Written as DNA, the CDR3 is TGTGCCAGCAGTTTATGGGTTCAGCCCCAGCATTTT. Drawing the rest from reference TRBV28 and TRBJ1-5, the complete variable domain is DVKVTQSSRYLVKRTGEKVFLECVQDMDHENMFWYRQDPGLGLRLIYFSYDVKMKEKGDIPEGYSVSREKKERFSLILESASTNQTSMYLCASSLWVQPQHFGDGTRLSIL.

There are many counts of this clonotype. This sequence joins TRBV6-5 and TRBJ2-1; weak D call: TRBD1 (6 bases). In germline, CDR1 is MNHEY, CDR2 SVGAGI. Trimming left V 6 bases short and J 8 bases short, with 17 bases between. CDR3 length equals 14 residues. CDR3 residues: CASSQLQGLYEQFF. The CDR3 coding sequence is TGTGCCAGCAGCCAACTTCAGGGGCTATATGAGCAGTTCTTC.

The sample holds many counts of this clonotype. The chain uses TRBV2 and TRBJ2-6; 10 positions match TRBD1. Germline V CDR1 and CDR2: SNHLY, FYNNEI. Trimming at V came to 4 bases and at J to 8 bases, leaving 8 bases not matched to a gene. The CDR3 covers 16 residues. CDR3 amino acids: CASSVGPTGGTNVLTF. DNA for the CDR3: TGTGCCAGCAGTGTCGGTCCGACAGGGGGCACCAACGTCCTGACTTTC.

This clonotype has more than one count but fewer than ten. V is TRBV5-1 and J is TRBJ2-2; D gene uncertain. The ends were cut back, 4 bases at V and 7 bases at J, with 23 bases in the middle. This CDR3 comprises 17 residues. Per germline, CDR1 SGHRS and CDR2 YFSETQ. Here the CDR3 DNA reads TGCGCCAGCAGCCGGACGGAAGGGTCCCTTCTTATCGGGGAGCTGTTTTTT. Translation gives CASSRTEGSLLIGELFF.

This clonotype was counted only a few times. This chain links TRBV3-1 with TRBJ2-1, with 9 bases lining up with TRBD2. The germline V gene encodes CDR1 LGHDT and CDR2 YNNKEL (reference sequence). Losses at the gene ends were 1 base for V and 10 bases for J; bases not matched to a gene: 11. CDR3 length: 16 amino acids. The CDR3 sequence: CASSQAVAGGRGEQFF. CDR3 nucleotides: TGTGCCAGCAGCCAAGCTGTCGCGGGGGGGCGTGGGGAGCAGTTCTTC.

In this sample, this clonotype turned up many times. The CDR3 sequence: CSAPTQGLYGYTF. As DNA, the CDR3 is TGCAGTGCTCCCACCCAGGGGCTCTATGGCTACACCTTC. V is TRBV20-1 and J is TRBJ1-2, with D possibly TRBD1 on 6 matching bases. The V gene's germline CDR1 is DFQATT and CDR2 SNEGSKA (reference sequence). V shed 5 bases and J shed 4 bases, with 14 bases lying between them. There are 13 residues in the CDR3.

This clonotype was observed a handful of times. The J gene is TRBJ1-4, the V gene TRBV20-1; D is unresolved. V lost 4 bases, J lost 3 bases, and 9 bases lay in between. The V gene's germline CDR1 is DFQATT and CDR2 SNEGSKA (reference sequence). The CDR3 runs 13 residues. CDR3 DNA: TGCAGTGCTACTTTACCTTCTAATGAAAAACTGTTTTTT. Residues: CSATLPSNEKLFF.

Worth noting for this clonotype: This clone may be a read error of a much larger clone one base away. The chain joins TRBV20-1 to TRBJ2-4; D uncertain. Germline loops: CDR1 DFQATT, CDR2 SNEGSKA (reference sequence). The CDR3 consists of 12 residues. The germline V and J ends were trimmed by 3 bases and 13 bases, with 16 bases remaining between them. Here the CDR3 reads CSARMLYNEQYF. CDR3 in DNA: TGCAGTGCTAGGATGCTCTACAATGAGCAGTACTTC.

The chain employs TRBV28 and TRBJ1-1; D perhaps matches TRBD1 (6 bases). The V and J ends lost 6 bases and 4 bases respectively, with 18 bases between them. This CDR3 has 15 amino acids. Germline V gene data show CDR1 as MDHEN and CDR2 as SYDVKM. The CDR3 is CASRQSRDKVTEAFF. In DNA form, the CDR3 reads TGTGCCAGCAGACAGTCCCGGGACAAGGTCACTGAAGCTTTCTTT. The complete variable domain, with remaining parts taken from reference TRBV28 and TRBJ1-1, reads DVKVTQSSRYLVKRTGEKVFLECVQDMDHENMFWYRQDPGLGLRLIYFSYDVKMKEKGDIPEGYSVSREKKERFSLILESASTNQTSMYLCASRQSRDKVTEAFFGQGTRLTVV.

The rearrangement joins TRBV5-1 to TRBJ2-7, with D hard to call. Germline V lookup: CDR1 SGHRS, CDR2 YFSETQ. Deletions cut 4 bases from V and 6 bases from J, with 17 bases between. CDR3 length equals 14 residues. The CDR3 DNA is TGCGCCAGCAGCCTCGAAGGTTGGTGGGGCGAGCAGTACTTC. Translated, it gives CASSLEGWWGEQYF.

This clonotype appeared many times. The V gene is TRBV27, the J gene TRBJ2-1; D possibly corresponds to TRBD2 (6 bases). V shed 5 bases and J shed 0 bases, with 14 bases lying between them. Germline-derived CDR1 and CDR2 are MNHEY and SMNVEV (reference sequence). The CDR3 totals 16 residues. CDR3: CASSAYGGSSYNEQFF. CDR3 nucleotide sequence: TGTGCCAGCAGTGCTTACGGGGGAAGCTCCTACAATGAGCAGTTCTTC.

Ten or more counts support this clonotype. The V call is TRBV5-4, the J call TRBJ2-3, with TRBD1 matching over 9 bases. V was pared by 2 bases and J by 5 bases, with 9 bases of the junction left unmatched. CDR1 and CDR2 from the germline V gene are SGHNT and YYREEE (reference sequence). The CDR3 runs to 16 residues. The CDR3 bases are TGTGCCAGCAGCTTTACGACACAGGGGGCCAGAGATACGCAGTATTTT. Translated: CASSFTTQGARDTQYF.

Comment on this clonotype: Just one base apart from a much larger clone, this may be a read error. This sequence joins TRBV12-3 or TRBV12-4 and TRBJ2-4; 7 bases fit TRBD2. The DNA end favors TRBJ2-5, so the J call may be wrong. CDR3 length equals 14 residues. This CDR3 is CASRLGGSQETQYF. The DNA of the CDR3 is TGTGCCAGCAGGTTAGGCGGGAGCCAAGAGACCCAGTACTTC.

This clonotype was detected ten times or more. The germline gene is not matched at one end of the junction; a read error may be the cause. The gene calls are TRBV20-1 and TRBJ1-5, with TRBD1 matching over 8 bases. The CDR3 totals 14 residues. Per germline, CDR1 DFQATT and CDR2 SNEGSKA (reference sequence). Here the CDR3 DNA reads TGCAGTGCTCGAGACAGGGGACGCAATCAGCCCCAGCATTTT. This sequence encodes CSARDRGRNQPQHF.

This clonotype was seen more than once but under ten times. CDR3 nucleotides: TGTGCCAGCAGCGGACAGGGGGACTATAATTCACCCCTCCACTTT. Its protein is CASSGQGDYNSPLHF. The V call is TRBV6-6, the J call TRBJ1-6; 10 nucleotides align to TRBD1. This CDR3 contains 15 residues. CDR1 MNHNY and CDR2 SVGAGI come from the germline V gene (reference sequence). J gave up 3 bases and V 6 bases, and 2 bases lay outside the gene matches.

This clonotype was observed at least ten times. The chain has TRBV12-3 or TRBV12-4 and TRBJ2-5; the match to TRBD1 covers 8 bases. The CDR3 extends over 12 amino acids. Trimming cost V 5 bases and J 13 bases; bases outside gene matches: 9. The CDR3 loop is CASSVGQGPWYF. DNA for the CDR3: TGTGCCAGCAGTGTCGGACAGGGCCCCTGGTACTTC.

With regard to this clonotype: A junction end diverges from the germline sequence, so it may reflect a read error. The rearrangement joins TRBV6-5 to TRBJ1-2; possible D gene TRBD1, 5 bases. The CDR3 spans 17 residues. Per germline, CDR1 MNHEY and CDR2 SVGAGI. CDR3 region: CTSSYANPAWGSYGYTF. CDR3 DNA sequence: TGTACCAGCAGTTACGCCAACCCGGCCTGGGGGAGCTATGGCTACACCTTC.

J is TRBJ2-3 and V is TRBV5-1; 10 nucleotides agree with TRBD2. The CDR3 consists of 15 residues. The ends lost 0 bases at V and 6 bases at J; junction bases unmatched: 4. Germline assignment: CDR1 SGHRS and CDR2 YFSETQ. This chain's CDR3 is CASSLDSGRLDTQYF. In nucleotides, the CDR3 is TGCGCCAGCAGCTTGGATAGCGGGAGGCTGGATACGCAGTATTTT.

This clonotype came up many times. The chain is built from TRBV10-3 and TRBJ1-2; no firm D call. This CDR3 comprises 13 residues. Germline assignment: CDR1 ENHRY and CDR2 SYGVKD. Trimming cost V 8 bases and J 3 bases, with 13 bases left between them. CDR3: CAIHPGVYYGYTF. The CDR3 DNA sequence: TGTGCCATCCACCCTGGGGTTTACTATGGCTACACCTTC.

CDR3 sequence (DNA): TGCAGTGCTAGTTTGCCGGGGCTAGCGGTCCAAGAGACCCAGTACTTC. Translated, it gives CSASLPGLAVQETQYF. The chain carries TRBV20-1 and TRBJ2-5; 7 nucleotides agree with TRBD2. V trimming: 3 bases; J trimming: 1 base; junction bases outside the gene matches: 11. The V gene's germline CDR1 is DFQATT and CDR2 SNEGSKA (reference sequence). The CDR3 has 16 amino acids.

As DNA, the CDR3 is TGTGCCAGCAGTTCACCGGGACAGGGACCCTACGAGCAGTACTTC. This codes for CASSSPGQGPYEQYF. J is TRBJ2-7 and V is TRBV28; 9 nucleotides match TRBD1. Germline CDR1 and CDR2: MDHEN and SYDVKM. V shed 4 bases, J shed 2 bases, and the junction held 6 bases outside the gene matches. The CDR3 sequence is 15 residues long.

This clonotype was observed many times. The chain carries TRBV4-1 and TRBJ2-1, with 9 nucleotides matching TRBD2. The CDR3 totals 15 residues. Trimming removed 2 bases from V and 9 bases from J; junction bases left unmatched: 8. The germline CDR1 and CDR2 sequences are MGHRA and YSYEKL. CDR3 sequence (DNA): TGCGCCAGCAGCCAATTAGCGGGGGAGGGTGGTGAGCAGTTCTTC. Translated: CASSQLAGEGGEQFF.